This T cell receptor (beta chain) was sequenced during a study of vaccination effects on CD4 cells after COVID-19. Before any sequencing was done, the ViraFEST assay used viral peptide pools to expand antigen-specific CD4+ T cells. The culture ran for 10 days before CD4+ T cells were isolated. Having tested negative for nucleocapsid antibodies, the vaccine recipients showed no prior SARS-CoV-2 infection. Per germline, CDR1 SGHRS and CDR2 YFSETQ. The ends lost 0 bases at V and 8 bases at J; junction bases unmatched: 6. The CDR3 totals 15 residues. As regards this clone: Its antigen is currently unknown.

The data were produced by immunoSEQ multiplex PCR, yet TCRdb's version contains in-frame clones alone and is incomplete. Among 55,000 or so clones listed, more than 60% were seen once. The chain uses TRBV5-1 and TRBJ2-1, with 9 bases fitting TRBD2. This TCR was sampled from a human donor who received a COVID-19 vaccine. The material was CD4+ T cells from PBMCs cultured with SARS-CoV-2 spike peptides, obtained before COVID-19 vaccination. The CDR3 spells CASSLVRGGFDEQFF. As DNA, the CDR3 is TGCGCCAGCAGCTTGGTGCGGGGGGGTTTCGATGAGCAGTTCTTC.